This T cell receptor beta chain was identified during a study of blood T cell repertoires in COVID-19. As for the study in general: Samples came from the United States, Italy and Spain, spanning acute and convalescent COVID-19. Sample material is recorded as cDNA or gDNA derived from T cells, B-cell-depleted T cells, or PBMCs.

CDR1 MGHRA and CDR2 YSYEKL come from the germline V gene. This CDR3 contains 15 residues. V was pared by 0 bases and J by 11 bases, with 19 bases between. As processed by the authors: Estimation of nucleated cell counts was performed using reference gene primer amplification. The protocol was immunoSEQ multiplex PCR, while the TCRdb copy is restricted to in-frame clones and leaves out a portion. The D gene and trimming were derived from the DNA, and the V and J assignments and clone size from that table. The sample contains roughly 9,000 clones, roughly nine tenths of which appear only once. The clonotype comes from a man aged 55-75 years with acute or convalescent COVID-19. The sequenced sample was peripheral blood. V usage is TRBV4-1 and J usage is TRBJ1-1, with D possibly TRBD1 on 5 matching bases. The CDR3 is CASSQEGGIVSKAFF. CDR3 nucleotides: TGCGCCAGCAGCCAAGAGGGGGGTATTGTAAGTAAGGCTTTCTTT.